The clone carrying this TCR beta chain was observed a single time. Antigen specificity is unknown. The V gene lost 1 base and the J gene lost 15 bases, with 16 bases spanning the gap. This CDR3 comprises 12 residues. Per germline, CDR1 GTSNPN and CDR2 SVGIG (reference sequence). Time point in this sample: persistent/refractory GD, antithyroid drugs over 5 years with positive TRAb. PBMC RNA served as the TCR library source. This entry is derived from a study of regulatory T cells in long-lasting Graves disease. Findings and caveats of the study: Persistent disease was characterized by preferential usage of TRBV28, TRBJ1-2 and TRBJ2-5. Peripheral blood was the sole material, not thyroid tissue.

Both iRepertoire HTBI primers and Arm-PCR of CDR3 regions were used to build the TCR beta libraries. TCRdb fed the multiplex PCR reads into MiXCR, producing one record per CDR3 protein. This sample has 400,000 to 500,000 distinct CDR3 sequences; around a fifth occur once, and the top ten carry over 6%. The clonotype was recovered from a female donor with Graves disease. The sequences come from peripheral blood mononuclear cells (PBMCs), collected when the disease was refractory, from a patient treated with antithyroid drugs. V is TRBV30 and J is TRBJ2-1, with TRBD2 as a possible D gene (6 bases). CDR3 sequence (DNA): TGTGCCTGGAGTGAAGGGAGCGGGTATCTGTTCTTC. This gives the protein CAWSEGSGYLFF. Variable domain in full (rest from reference TRBV30 and TRBJ2-1): SQTIHQWPATLVQPVGSPLSLECTVEGTSNPNLYWYRQAAGRGLQLLFYSVGIGQISSEVPQNLSASRPQDRQFILSSKKLLLSDSGFYLCAWSEGSGYLFFGPGTRLTVL.